What follows are 11 T cell receptor beta chains derived from one specimen sequenced in a study of T cell repertoires in cytomegalovirus infection. One entry per CDR3 protein, called by TCRdb with MiXCR from the reads. This table holds approximately 990,000 distinct CDR3 sequences, 31% found once. Antigen specificity for these receptors is unknown. The sample was cultured CD8+ T cells from PBMCs, taken from culture after CMV antigen stimulation. The receptor set was obtained from a human donor in good health (CMV status not recorded). Some clones in this sample may be carry-over from other donors' samples.

This clonotype has a count of ten or more. The rearrangement joins TRBV7-2 to TRBJ2-7; D gene unclear. The CDR3 runs to 12 residues. Germline V lookup: CDR1 SGHTA, CDR2 FQGNSA. V was clipped by 2 bases and J by 0 bases, with 2 bases between them. This chain's CDR3 is CASSLSSYEQYF. The CDR3 coding sequence is TGTGCCAGCAGCTTAAGCTCCTACGAGCAGTACTTC. The full variable domain, with the rest looked up from reference TRBV7-2 and TRBJ2-7, is GAGVSQSPSNKVTEKGKDVELRCDPISGHTALYWYRQSLGQGLEFLIYFQGNSAPDKSGLPSDRFSAERTGGSVSTLTIQRTQQEDSAVYLCASSLSSYEQYFGPGTRLTVT.

The rearrangement uses TRBV6-2 or TRBV6-3 and TRBJ1-5; maybe TRBD1 (5 bases). Germline CDR1 reads MNHEY; CDR2 reads SVGEGT. There are 14 residues in the CDR3. V lost 0 bases to trimming and J lost 6 bases, with 9 bases between them. Here the CDR3 reads CASSYSGPSQPQHF. For the CDR3, the DNA is TGTGCCAGCAGTTACTCGGGACCTAGTCAGCCCCAGCATTTT.

Written as DNA, the CDR3 is TGTGCCAGCAGTTCCTGGTCTATTACTCAGAACAATGAGCAGTTCTTC. Its protein product is CASSSWSITQNNEQFF. V is TRBV6-5 and J is TRBJ2-1, with D uncertain. The CDR3 contains 16 residues. Deletions cut 4 bases from V and 5 bases from J, with 18 bases between. Germline CDR1 is MNHEY and CDR2 is SVGAGI.

The chain couples TRBV10-3 to TRBJ2-2; D gene uncertain. Trimming removed 6 bases at V and 2 bases at J, with 13 bases between. The germline CDR1 and CDR2 sequences are ENHRY and SYGVKD. CDR3 size: 15 residues. CDR3 residues: CAIRPIDGNTGELFF. The CDR3 bases are TGTGCCATCAGGCCAATAGACGGTAACACCGGGGAGCTGTTTTTT.

In its sample, this clonotype was seen many times. The chain couples TRBV27 to TRBJ2-2; the D gene could be TRBD1 or TRBD2 (5 bases each). Germline CDR1 reads MNHEY; CDR2 reads SMNVEV (reference sequence). V was cut by 7 bases and J by 5 bases, with 17 bases left in between. The CDR3 has 15 residues. In DNA, the CDR3 is TGTGCCAGCACTAGCAGGGACGACTCGACCGGGGAGCTGTTTTTT. This sequence encodes CASTSRDDSTGELFF.

In its sample, this clonotype was seen a few times. The V call is TRBV24-1, the J call TRBJ2-1; 10 bases are shared with TRBD2. V was clipped by 10 bases and J by 15 bases; unmatched bases: 17. In germline, CDR1 is KGHDR, CDR2 SFDVKD. The CDR3 is 14 amino acids. CDR3 nucleotides: TGTGCCACTAGGGGAAAGCGGGGGGGCCGGCGGGGGTTCTTC. This sequence encodes CATRGKRGGRRGFF.

This clonotype has a handful of counts. This chain joins TRBV6-1 and TRBJ2-1, with TRBD2 identical over 11 bases. With 3 bases clipped from V and 10 bases from J, the junction kept 8 bases outside the gene matches. CDR1 MNHNS and CDR2 SASEGT come from the germline V gene. The CDR3 runs 15 residues. For the CDR3, the DNA is TGTGCCAGCAGTGATACTAGCGGGGGCCCCCGGGAGCAGTTCTTC. Translated: CASSDTSGGPREQFF.

Only a few counts were recorded for this clonotype. This chain links TRBV7-6 with TRBJ2-1; no clear D gene. Trimming removed 4 bases at V and 6 bases at J, with 10 bases between. CDR1 and CDR2 from the germline V gene are SGHVS and FNYEAQ. This CDR3 region has 13 residues. As DNA, the CDR3 is TGTGCCAGCAGCTCCTCAGAACTCAATGAGCAGTTCTTC. This translates into CASSSSELNEQFF.

This clonotype was observed a few times. One end of the junction fails to match germline, which may point to a read error. The chain has TRBV12-3 or TRBV12-4 and TRBJ1-5, with 8 bases fitting TRBD1. The CDR3 has 16 residues. CDR3 protein: CASSLGGQGHNQPQHF. The CDR3 bases are TGTGCCAGCAGTTTAGGAGGACAGGGCCATAATCAGCCTCAGCATTTT.

The chain links TRBV4-1 to TRBJ2-5; D perhaps matches TRBD1 (6 bases). Germline V CDR1 and CDR2: MGHRA, YSYEKL. V lost 4 bases and J 3 bases, leaving 15 bases between the germline ends. This CDR3 is 15 amino acids long. CDR3 region: CASSRHRDTEETQYF. CDR3 coding DNA: TGCGCCAGCAGCCGCCACCGGGACACCGAAGAGACCCAGTACTTC.

J is TRBJ1-2 and V is TRBV10-3, with D possibly being TRBD1 (6 bases). The germline V and J ends were trimmed by 6 bases and 6 bases, with 26 bases remaining between them. Germline CDR1 is ENHRY and CDR2 is SYGVKD. The length of the CDR3 is 17 residues. The CDR3 is CAIRTNIDRTIFHGYTF. CDR3 nucleotide sequence: TGTGCCATCAGGACAAACATAGACAGGACGATTTTTCATGGCTACACCTTC.